The entry below describes one T cell receptor (beta chain). CDR1 and CDR2 from the germline V gene are SGHAT and FQDESV (reference sequence). The CDR3 sequence is 14 residues long. Trimming pared 5 bases from V and 4 bases from J, leaving 14 bases between. The data originate from a study of CD8 T cells in Susac syndrome. Random hexamers were used to reverse transcribe the RNA input (about 0.5 to 1 ug). TCRdb recomputed calls from the immunoSEQ multiplex PCR reads with MiXCR, one row per CDR3 protein. The sample records 170,000 or so distinct CDR3 sequences, around 95% being singletons. The receptor comes from a human donor with multiple sclerosis. V is TRBV11-1 and J is TRBJ1-2, with a weak D call TRBD1 (6 bases). Sequences were obtained from CD8+ T cells from PBMCs. CDR3 in amino acids: CASSPWAGAYGYTF. CDR3 bases: TGTGCCAGCAGCCCTTGGGCAGGGGCCTATGGCTACACCTTC.